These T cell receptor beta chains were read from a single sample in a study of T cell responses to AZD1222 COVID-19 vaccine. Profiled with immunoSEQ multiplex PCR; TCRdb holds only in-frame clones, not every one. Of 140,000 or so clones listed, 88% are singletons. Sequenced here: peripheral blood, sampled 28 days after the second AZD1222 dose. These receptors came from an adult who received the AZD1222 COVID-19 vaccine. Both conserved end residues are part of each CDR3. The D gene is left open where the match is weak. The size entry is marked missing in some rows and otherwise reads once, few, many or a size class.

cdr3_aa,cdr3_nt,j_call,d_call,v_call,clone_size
CASSVMTSGRLETQYF,TGTGCCAGTAGTGTCATGACTAGCGGGAGGCTAGAGACCCAGTACTTC,TRBJ2-5,TRBD2,TRBV19,few
CASSYPRLAGDTGELFF,TGTGCCAGCAGCTACCCGCGACTAGCGGGAGACACCGGGGAGCTGTTTTTT,TRBJ2-2,TRBD2,TRBV7-8,.
CASNRQEQFF,TGTGCCAGTAATAGACAGGAGCAGTTCTTC,TRBJ2-1,.,TRBV2,.
CASSSRGGSPLHF,TGTGCCAGCAGCTCCCGTGGAGGTTCACCCCTCCACTTT,TRBJ1-6,.,TRBV5-8,once
CASSRGQGINTGELFF,TGTGCCAGCAGCCGAGGTCAGGGGATAAACACCGGGGAGCTGTTTTTT,TRBJ2-2,.,TRBV7-8,.
CAWSVGGTPEKLFF,TGTGCCTGGAGTGTCGGGGGGACTCCGGAAAAACTGTTTTTT,TRBJ1-4,.,TRBV30,.
CAISHSTGGGGEAFF,TGTGCCATCAGTCACAGTACAGGGGGCGGAGGTGAAGCTTTCTTT,TRBJ1-1,TRBD1,TRBV10-3,.
CASSLEGDTPTSEQYF,TGCGCCAGCAGCTTGGAAGGGGACACCCCAACTAGCGAGCAGTACTTC,TRBJ2-7,.,TRBV5-1,.
CASSYGTGNNEQFF,TGTGCCAGCAGTTACGGTACTGGAAACAATGAGCAGTTCTTC,TRBJ2-1,.,TRBV6-2/TRBV6-3,.
CASSLAEPNTEAFF,TGTGCCAGCAGCTTGGCGGAGCCGAACACTGAAGCTTTCTTT,TRBJ1-1,.,TRBV5-4,.
CASTQRNRNSNQPQHF,TGTGCCAGTACTCAAAGGAACAGGAACAGCAATCAGCCCCAGCATTTT,TRBJ1-5,.,TRBV19,few
CASSSSYEQYF,TGTGCCAGCAGTTCCTCCTACGAGCAGTACTTC,TRBJ2-7,.,TRBV12-3/TRBV12-4,.
CASSQGRLKEQYF,TGCGCCAGCAGCCAAGGGCGCCTTAAAGAGCAGTACTTC,TRBJ2-7,.,TRBV4-3,many
CASSLLLEGEAFF,TGTGCCAGCAGCTTATTACTTGAGGGAGAAGCTTTCTTT,TRBJ1-1,.,TRBV7-2,.
CASSRDFRNEQFF,TGTGCCAGCAGTCGGGACTTCCGTAATGAGCAGTTCTTC,TRBJ2-1,.,TRBV6-2/TRBV6-3,.
CAWSGTLGNTIYF,TGTGCCTGGAGTGGGACACTCGGGAACACCATATATTTT,TRBJ1-3,.,TRBV30,.
CASLDRDKTYEQYF,TGTGCCAGCTTGGACCGGGACAAAACCTACGAGCAGTACTTC,TRBJ2-7,.,TRBV6-5,.
CASSPGGGAPQETQYF,TGTGCCAGCAGCCCTGGTGGGGGGGCGCCCCAAGAGACCCAGTACTTC,TRBJ2-5,.,TRBV11-2,.
CAISPERNQPQHF,TGTGCCATCAGTCCTGAGAGAAATCAGCCCCAGCATTTT,TRBJ1-5,.,TRBV10-3,.
CASSEVVQYEQYF,TGTGCCAGCAGCGAGGTAGTACAATACGAGCAGTACTTC,TRBJ2-7,.,TRBV7-2,.
CASSFRASGGVTGEQYF,TGCGCCAGCAGCTTTCGGGCTAGCGGAGGGGTAACGGGAGAGCAGTACTTC,TRBJ2-7,TRBD2,TRBV5-1,.
CASSQGLGVSSYEQYF,TGTGCCAGCAGCCAAGGGCTGGGAGTTAGCTCCTACGAGCAGTACTTC,TRBJ2-7,.,TRBV4-2,.
CASREFVSGDSPLHF,TGTGCCAGCAGGGAGTTTGTCTCGGGGGATTCACCCCTCCACTTT,TRBJ1-6,.,TRBV9,.
CASRLQGGDNQPQHF,TGTGCCAGCAGACTACAGGGGGGGGACAATCAGCCCCAGCATTTT,TRBJ1-5,TRBD1,TRBV7-2,.
CASSMGGNQPQHF,TGTGCCAGCAGCATGGGGGGCAATCAGCCCCAGCATTTT,TRBJ1-5,.,TRBV12-3/TRBV12-4,.
CASSYIIDTQYF,TGTGCCAGCAGCTACATCATAGATACGCAGTATTTT,TRBJ2-3,.,TRBV7-9,.
CASSSGGAHYNEQFF,TGTGCCAGCAGTTCGGGGGGGGCCCACTACAATGAGCAGTTCTTC,TRBJ2-1,TRBD2,TRBV27,.
CASSSKTGTSSGNTIYF,TGTGCCAGCAGCTCCAAGACCGGGACCTCGTCTGGAAACACCATATATTTT,TRBJ1-3,.,TRBV7-9,.
CASSPPGLTTDTQYF,TGTGCCAGCAGCCCCCCGGGACTGACAACAGATACGCAGTATTTT,TRBJ2-3,.,TRBV3-1/TRBV3-2,.
CATLTDTQGSPLHF,TGTGCCACGCTGACAGACACCCAGGGTTCACCCCTCCACTTT,TRBJ1-6,.,TRBV2,.
CASSYSTNTGELFF,TGTGCCAGCAGCTACAGCACGAACACCGGGGAGCTGTTTTTT,TRBJ2-2,.,TRBV11-3,.
CSASRQDSGNTIYF,TGCAGTGCTAGTCGACAGGACTCTGGAAACACCATATATTTT,TRBJ1-3,.,TRBV20-1,.
CASSYRQVAGYTF,TGTGCCAGCAGTTACCGACAGGTTGCTGGCTACACCTTC,TRBJ1-2,.,TRBV7-2,.
CASSPGRDTQYF,TGTGCCAGCAGCCCAGGACGGGATACGCAGTATTTT,TRBJ2-3,.,TRBV27,.
CASSPTLAGGPGETQYF,TGTGCCAGCTCACCTACACTAGCGGGAGGACCAGGAGAGACCCAGTACTTC,TRBJ2-5,TRBD2,TRBV18,.
CASSPIDGEAFF,TGTGCCAGCAGCCCTATCGACGGTGAAGCTTTCTTT,TRBJ1-1,.,TRBV5-6,.
CASSIGQGSYEQYF,TGTGCCAGTAGTATAGGACAGGGCTCCTACGAGCAGTACTTC,TRBJ2-7,TRBD1,TRBV19,.
CASSPNRATGELFF,TGCGCCAGCAGCCCGAACAGGGCCACCGGGGAGCTGTTTTTT,TRBJ2-2,.,TRBV5-1,.
CASSSGQGYEQFF,TGTGCCAGCAGCTCGGGACAGGGATATGAGCAGTTCTTC,TRBJ2-1,TRBD1,TRBV7-2,.
CASTKLRTVNSPLHF,TGTGCCAGCACCAAACTTCGGACAGTTAATTCACCCCTCCACTTT,TRBJ1-6,.,TRBV6-6,.
CASSEGIAKNIQYF,TGTGCCAGCAGTGAGGGTATAGCCAAAAACATTCAGTACTTC,TRBJ2-4,.,TRBV25-1,once
CASSKAYRSQETQYF,TGTGCCAGCAGCAAAGCTTATCGGTCCCAAGAGACCCAGTACTTC,TRBJ2-5,.,TRBV21-1,.
CASSQAGGPPGELFF,TGTGCCAGCAGCCAGGCGGGAGGCCCACCCGGGGAGCTGTTTTTT,TRBJ2-2,TRBD2,TRBV3-1/TRBV3-2,.
CASSLPGQGNGELFF,TGTGCCAGCAGCTTACCTGGGCAGGGGAACGGGGAGCTGTTTTTT,TRBJ2-2,.,TRBV5-4,.
CASSYRPGELFF,TGTGCCAGCAGTTACCGACCCGGGGAGCTGTTTTTT,TRBJ2-2,.,TRBV6-2/TRBV6-3,.
CASSAGLAGVETQYF,TGTGCCAGCAGTGCGGGACTAGCGGGAGTAGAGACCCAGTACTTC,TRBJ2-5,TRBD2,TRBV27,.
CASSLVPGVDNEQFF,TGCGCCAGCAGCTTGGTTCCAGGGGTGGACAATGAGCAGTTCTTC,TRBJ2-1,.,TRBV5-1,.
CASSLAGTGYSPLHF,TGCGCCAGCAGCTTGGCCGGGACAGGGTATTCACCCCTCCACTTT,TRBJ1-6,TRBD1,TRBV5-1,.
CASSLLLLDTQYF,TGTGCCAGCAGTTTACTCCTGTTAGATACGCAGTATTTT,TRBJ2-3,.,TRBV27,.
CAQGDPEGVKAFF,TGTGCCCAAGGGGACCCTGAGGGAGTGAAGGCTTTCTTT,TRBJ1-1,.,TRBV7-9,.
CASSYSGMGGYTF,TGTGCCAGCAGTTACTCGGGCATGGGTGGCTACACCTTC,TRBJ1-2,.,TRBV6-5,.
CASSPAAFYDYGYTF,TGCGCCAGCAGCCCCGCGGCATTTTACGACTATGGCTACACCTTC,TRBJ1-2,.,TRBV4-3,.
CASSLDKNTEAFF,TGTGCCAGCAGCTTGGATAAGAACACTGAAGCTTTCTTT,TRBJ1-1,.,TRBV2,.
CASSLRRGRGYGYTF,TGTGCCAGCAGTTTGAGGAGGGGGCGGGGCTATGGCTACACCTTC,TRBJ1-2,TRBD1,TRBV27,.
CASTPLVQPGELFF,TGTGCCAGCACTCCCCTAGTCCAACCCGGGGAGCTGTTTTTT,TRBJ2-2,.,TRBV6-5,.
CASSQGARNTDTQYF,TGTGCCAGCTCTCAGGGGGCGAGAAACACAGATACGCAGTATTTT,TRBJ2-3,TRBD1,TRBV11-1,.
CASSPSETDTQYF,TGCGCCAGCAGCCCCTCCGAAACAGATACGCAGTATTTT,TRBJ2-3,.,TRBV5-1,.